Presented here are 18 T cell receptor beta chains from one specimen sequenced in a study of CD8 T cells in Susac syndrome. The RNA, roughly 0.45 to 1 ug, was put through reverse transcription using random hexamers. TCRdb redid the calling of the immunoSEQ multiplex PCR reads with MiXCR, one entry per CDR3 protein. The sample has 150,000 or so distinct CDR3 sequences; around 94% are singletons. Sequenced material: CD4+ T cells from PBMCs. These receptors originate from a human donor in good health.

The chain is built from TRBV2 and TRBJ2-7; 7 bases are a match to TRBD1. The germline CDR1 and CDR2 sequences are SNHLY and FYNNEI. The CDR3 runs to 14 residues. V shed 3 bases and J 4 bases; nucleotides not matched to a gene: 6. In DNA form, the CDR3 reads TGTGCCAGCAGTGATCAGGGGGTTATATACGAGCAGTACTTC. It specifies CASSDQGVIYEQYF.

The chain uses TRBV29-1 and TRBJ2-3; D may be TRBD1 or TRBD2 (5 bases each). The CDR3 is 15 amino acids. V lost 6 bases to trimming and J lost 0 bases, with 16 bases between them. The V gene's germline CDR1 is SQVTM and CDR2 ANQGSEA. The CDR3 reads CSVSLGPLSTDTQYF. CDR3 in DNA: TGCAGCGTCTCCTTGGGACCCCTTAGCACAGATACGCAGTATTTT.

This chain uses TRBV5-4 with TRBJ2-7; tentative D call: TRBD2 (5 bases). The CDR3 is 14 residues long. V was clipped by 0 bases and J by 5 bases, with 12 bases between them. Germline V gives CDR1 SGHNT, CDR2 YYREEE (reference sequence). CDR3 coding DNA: TGTGCCAGCAGCTTGGAGAGTAGCGCCCACGAGCAGTACTTC. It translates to CASSLESSAHEQYF.

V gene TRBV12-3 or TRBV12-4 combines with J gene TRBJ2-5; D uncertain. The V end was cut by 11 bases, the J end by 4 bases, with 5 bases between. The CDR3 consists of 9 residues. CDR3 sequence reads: CAPRETQYF. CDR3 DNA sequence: TGTGCCCCAAGAGAGACCCAGTACTTC.

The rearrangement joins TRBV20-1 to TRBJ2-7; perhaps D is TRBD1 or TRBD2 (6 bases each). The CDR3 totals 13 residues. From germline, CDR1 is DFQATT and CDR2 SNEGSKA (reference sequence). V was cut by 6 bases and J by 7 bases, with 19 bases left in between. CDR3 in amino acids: CSANGGGPREQYF. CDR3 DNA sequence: TGCAGTGCCAACGGAGGGGGGCCGAGGGAGCAGTACTTC.

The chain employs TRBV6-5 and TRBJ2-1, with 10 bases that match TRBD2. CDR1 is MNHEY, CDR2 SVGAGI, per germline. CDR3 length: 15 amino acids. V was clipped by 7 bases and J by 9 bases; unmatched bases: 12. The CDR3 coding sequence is TGTGCCAGCAAAGTCAGCGGGGGGGCCGAGGTTGAGCAGTTCTTC. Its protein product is CASKVSGGAEVEQFF.

CDR3 residues: CASSPRQAAYEQYF. The CDR3 region has the DNA TGTGCCAGCAGCCCGCGACAGGCAGCCTACGAGCAGTACTTC. This chain joins TRBV9 and TRBJ2-7, with D possibly being TRBD1 (6 bases). This CDR3 is built from 14 residues. Germline loops: CDR1 SGDLS, CDR2 YYNGEE. The V gene lost 4 bases and the J gene lost 2 bases, with 13 bases spanning the gap.

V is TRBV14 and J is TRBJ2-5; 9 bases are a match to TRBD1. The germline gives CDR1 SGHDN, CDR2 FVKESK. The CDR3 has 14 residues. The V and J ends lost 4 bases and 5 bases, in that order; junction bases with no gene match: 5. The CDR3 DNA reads TGTGCCAGCAGCCTTCACAGGGGGCTGGAGACCCAGTACTTC. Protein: CASSLHRGLETQYF.

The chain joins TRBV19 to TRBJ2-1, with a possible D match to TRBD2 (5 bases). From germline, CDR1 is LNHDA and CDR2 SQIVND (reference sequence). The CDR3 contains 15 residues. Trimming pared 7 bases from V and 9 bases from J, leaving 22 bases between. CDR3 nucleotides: TGTGCCAGTAACATCGGGGATAGACCGCTCAGTGAGCAGTTCTTC. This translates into CASNIGDRPLSEQFF.

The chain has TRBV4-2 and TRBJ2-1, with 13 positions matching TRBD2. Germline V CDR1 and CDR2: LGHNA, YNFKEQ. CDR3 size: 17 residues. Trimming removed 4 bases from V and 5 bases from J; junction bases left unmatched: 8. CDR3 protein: CASSPDGTSGANNEQFF. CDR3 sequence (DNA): TGTGCCAGCAGCCCAGACGGGACTAGCGGGGCCAACAATGAGCAGTTCTTC.

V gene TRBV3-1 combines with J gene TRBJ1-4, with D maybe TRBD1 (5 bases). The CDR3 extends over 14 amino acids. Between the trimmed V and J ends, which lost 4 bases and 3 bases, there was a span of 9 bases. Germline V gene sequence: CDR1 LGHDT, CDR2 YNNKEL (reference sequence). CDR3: CASSPGIANEKLFF. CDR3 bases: TGTGCCAGCAGCCCAGGGATCGCTAATGAAAAACTGTTTTTT.

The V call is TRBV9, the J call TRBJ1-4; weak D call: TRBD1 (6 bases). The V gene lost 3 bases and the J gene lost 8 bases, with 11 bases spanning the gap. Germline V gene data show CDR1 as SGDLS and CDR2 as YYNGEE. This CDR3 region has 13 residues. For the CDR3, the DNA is TGTGCCAGCAGCGCCGAGGGGGGCGAAAAACTGTTTTTT. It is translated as CASSAEGGEKLFF.

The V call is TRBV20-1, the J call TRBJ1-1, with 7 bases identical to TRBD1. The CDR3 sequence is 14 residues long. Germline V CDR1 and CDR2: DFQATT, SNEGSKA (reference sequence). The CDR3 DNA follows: TGCAGCACCATACCGGGACAGCTGAACACTGAAGCTTTCTTT. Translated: CSTIPGQLNTEAFF.

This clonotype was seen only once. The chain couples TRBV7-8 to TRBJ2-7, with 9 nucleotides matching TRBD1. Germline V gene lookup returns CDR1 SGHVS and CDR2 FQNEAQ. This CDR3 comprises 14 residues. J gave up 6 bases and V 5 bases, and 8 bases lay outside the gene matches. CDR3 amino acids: CASSPTGGFGEQYF. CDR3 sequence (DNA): TGTGCCAGCAGCCCTACAGGGGGCTTCGGCGAGCAGTACTTC.

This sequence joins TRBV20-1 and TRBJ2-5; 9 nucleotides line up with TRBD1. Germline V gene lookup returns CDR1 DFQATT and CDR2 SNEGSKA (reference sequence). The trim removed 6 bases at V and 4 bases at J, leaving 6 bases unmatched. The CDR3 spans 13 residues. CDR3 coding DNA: TGCAGTGCAATGGGACAGGGAGGAGAGACCCAGTACTTC. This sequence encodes CSAMGQGGETQYF.

CDR3 loop: CASSLQVSNTGELFF. The CDR3 DNA reads as TGCGCCAGCAGCTTACAGGTGTCGAACACCGGGGAGCTGTTTTTT. V and J are TRBV5-1 and TRBJ2-2, with a tentative D call TRBD1 (5 bases). The CDR3 runs 15 residues. Germline-derived CDR1 and CDR2 are SGHRS and YFSETQ. V dropped 2 bases and J dropped 0 bases, with 8 bases sitting between them. Supplemented by reference TRBV5-1 and TRBJ2-2, the full variable domain reads KAGVTQTPRYLIKTRGQQVTLSCSPISGHRSVSWYQQTPGQGLQFLFEYFSETQRNKGNFPGRFSGRQFSNSRSEMNVSTLELGDSALYLCASSLQVSNTGELFFGEGSRLTVL.

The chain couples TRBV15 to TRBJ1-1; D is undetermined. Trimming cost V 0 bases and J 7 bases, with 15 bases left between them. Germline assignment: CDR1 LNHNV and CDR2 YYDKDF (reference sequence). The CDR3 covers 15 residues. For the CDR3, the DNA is TGTGCCACCAGCAGAGATGATGGACTCGACGGTGAAGCTTTCTTT. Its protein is CATSRDDGLDGEAFF.

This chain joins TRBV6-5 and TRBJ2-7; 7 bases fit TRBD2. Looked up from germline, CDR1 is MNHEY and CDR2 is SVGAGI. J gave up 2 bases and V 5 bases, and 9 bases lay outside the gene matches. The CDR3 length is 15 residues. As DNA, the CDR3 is TGTGCCAGCAGTCCCCTTGTGGGGGGGACCTACGAGCAGTACTTC. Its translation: CASSPLVGGTYEQYF.